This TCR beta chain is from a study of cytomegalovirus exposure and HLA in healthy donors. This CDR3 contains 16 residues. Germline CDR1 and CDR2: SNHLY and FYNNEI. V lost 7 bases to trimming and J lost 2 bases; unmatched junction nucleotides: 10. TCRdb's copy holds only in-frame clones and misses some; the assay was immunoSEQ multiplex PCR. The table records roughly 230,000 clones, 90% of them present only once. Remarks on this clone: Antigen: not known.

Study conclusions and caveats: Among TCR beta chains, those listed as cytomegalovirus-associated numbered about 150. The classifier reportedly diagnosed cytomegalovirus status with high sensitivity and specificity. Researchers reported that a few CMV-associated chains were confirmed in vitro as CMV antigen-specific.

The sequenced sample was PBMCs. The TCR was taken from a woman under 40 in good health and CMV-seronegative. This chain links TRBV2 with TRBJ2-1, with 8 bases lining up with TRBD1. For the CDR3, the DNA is TGTGCCAGCACCAAAGGGGAGACAGGGGCCTACAATGAGCAGTTCTTC. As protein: CASTKGETGAYNEQFF.